This T cell receptor beta chain appears in the sequencing data of a study of T cell repertoires in cytomegalovirus infection (dated by TCRdb to the late 2010s). For context, the study as a whole: Recently identified HLA-C-restricted CMV epitopes, whose presentation resists viral immunomodulation, were targeted by peptide stimulations together with well-studied HLA-B-restricted epitopes. Because public TCR beta signatures pointed to carriage of CMV infection together with the matching HLA type, the HLA type of each donor mattered for the analysis. The paper's findings and limits, for the study overall: In the ex vivo response, HLA-C-restricted CMV-specific TCR beta clonotypes were dominant, and in two of eight donors the single most frequent clonotype came from this HLA-C-restricted group. In both this cohort and an independent cohort of some 370 donors, the cumulative frequency of public TCR beta family members distinguished carriers of CMV infection plus the relevant HLA type.

In the case of this clonotype: What antigen it recognizes has not been identified. No base-level quality is on record; no much larger clone is a single base apart.

The CDR3 numbers 17 residues from cysteine through phenylalanine. CDR3 DNA only is kept here, 51 bases in frame from base 1. The germline V gene (reference sequence) provides CDR1 SEHNR and CDR2 FQNEAQ. The germline ends are 23 bases apart after V is trimmed by 2 bases and J by 6 bases. The label giving this sample's treatment or condition can be read as: in vitro stimulation with specific CMV peptide epitopes to enrich CMV-specific T cells. Sequenced using an Illumina HiSeq 1500. The public reads were reprocessed in TCRdb via fastp at Q25 and MiXCR, keeping in-frame beta chains. Under each unique CDR3 protein, matching rows form one entry showing the most common genes and DNA. The sample table holds about 63,000 distinct CDR3 sequences, of which about 19% were seen once. The ten largest make up over 65% of the sample.

The sequence was obtained from a human donor in good health (CMV status not recorded). Some clones in this sample may be carry-over from other donors' samples. The rearrangement combines TRBV7-9 with TRBJ2-7; 6 matching bases give a weak D call of TRBD1. This specimen was CD8+ T cells from cultured PBMCs, taken from culture after CMV antigen stimulation. The CDR3 corresponds to CASSLNDRTIVVSEQYF. The nucleotides are TGTGCCAGCAGCTTAAACGACAGGACAATCGTTGTATCCGAGCAGTACTTC.